These 24 T cell receptor beta chains came from one sample sequenced in a study of T cells in Graves' hyperthyroidism and ophthalmopathy. Amplified regions were TCR beta CDR3 sequences from RNA transcripts. Researchers ran a first-round RT-PCR on the TCR CDR3 using the HTBI primer set. Each CDR3 protein is one row after TCRdb ran MiXCR on the multiplex PCR reads. The table includes about 420,000 distinct CDR3 sequences, less than 20% detected once. Sequencing input: blood. Receptor source: a woman between 18 and 29 years old with Graves' hyperthyroidism.

The chain is built from TRBV29-1 and TRBJ2-5; D is perhaps TRBD1 or TRBD2 (6 bases each). The CDR3 has 15 residues. Germline CDR1 SQVTM, CDR2 ANQGSEA. Trimming stripped 4 bases from V and 2 bases from J, with 17 bases between. CDR3 amino acids: CSVGGDTDYQETQYF. Here the CDR3 DNA reads TGCAGCGTTGGTGGGGACACGGACTATCAAGAGACCCAGTACTTC.

This clonotype was counted between two and nine times. This chain joins TRBV11-2 and TRBJ2-2; either TRBD1 or TRBD2 may supply D (5 bases each). This CDR3 is built from 15 residues. Trimming shortened V by 5 bases and J by 10 bases, and 20 bases separated the two germline ends. Germline loops: CDR1 SGHAT, CDR2 FQNNGV. This CDR3 is CASSMTGTNPAELFF. Written as DNA, the CDR3 is TGTGCCAGCAGCATGACCGGGACCAATCCGGCGGAGCTGTTTTTT.

This clonotype was observed at least ten times. CDR3 sequence reads: CSASWGATDTQYF. Written as DNA, the CDR3 is TGCAGTGCTAGCTGGGGGGCCACAGATACGCAGTATTTT. The genes are TRBV20-1 and TRBJ2-3, with D perhaps TRBD1 or TRBD2 (6 bases each). This CDR3 comprises 13 residues. CDR1 is DFQATT, CDR2 SNEGSKA, per germline (reference sequence). Trimming stripped 3 bases from V and 2 bases from J, with 9 bases between.

This clonotype was observed at least ten times. The V gene is TRBV12-3 or TRBV12-4, the J gene TRBJ2-3; D remains unclear. The CDR3 runs to 12 residues. V was cut by 6 bases and J by 2 bases, with 6 bases left in between. The CDR3 region is CASSPTTDTQYF. CDR3 coding DNA: TGTGCCAGCAGCCCGACCACAGATACGCAGTATTTT.

A word on this clonotype: The junction does not match germline at one end; this may be a read error. The chain is built from TRBV5-1 and TRBJ2-5; no reliable D call. Germline loops: CDR1 SGHRS, CDR2 YFSETQ. This CDR3 contains 13 residues. Here the CDR3 reads CAGSPGPQETQYF. As DNA, the CDR3 is TGCGCCGGCAGCCCCGGACCCCAAGAGACCCAGTACTTC.

This clonotype was counted many times. This chain joins TRBV3-1 and TRBJ1-1; no definite D call. Germline CDR1 and CDR2: LGHDT and YNNKEL (reference sequence). This CDR3 comprises 13 residues. V was trimmed by 4 bases and J by 5 bases, leaving 11 bases between them. CDR3 protein: CASSRAGRTEAFF. CDR3 in DNA: TGTGCCAGCAGCCGAGCCGGGAGGACTGAAGCTTTCTTT.

The chain has TRBV19 and TRBJ2-1; D remains unclear. CDR3 length: 13 residues. The V and J ends lost 4 bases and 10 bases respectively, with 14 bases between them. CDR1 and CDR2 (germline): LNHDA, SQIVND (reference sequence). The CDR3 DNA reads as TGTGCCAGTAGTACGAACTCGCGAAGGGAGCAGTTCTTC. This gives the protein CASSTNSRREQFF.

This clonotype was observed at least ten times. The chain combines TRBV10-3 with TRBJ2-7; D is unresolved. The V gene's germline CDR1 is ENHRY and CDR2 SYGVKD. The CDR3 spans 11 residues. V was pared by 4 bases and J by 5 bases, with 6 bases between. CDR3 sequence (DNA): TGTGCCATCAGTGGAGCCCACGAGCAGTACTTC. Translation: CAISGAHEQYF.

Worth noting for this clonotype: This sequence may be a read error, since a much larger clone differs from it by one base. This rearrangement joins TRBV5-8 to TRBJ1-5; maybe TRBD1 (5 bases). Trimming took off 4 bases at V and 3 bases at J, with 17 bases between the two ends. The CDR3 runs 16 residues. The germline V gene has CDR1 SGHTS and CDR2 YDEGEE. The CDR3, as DNA: TGTGCCAGCAGCAGGCGGGGCAGCGAACTCAATCAGCCCCAGCATTTT. Its protein is CASSRRGSELNQPQHF.

At least ten counts were recorded for this clonotype. The gene calls are TRBV6-1 and TRBJ2-7; 9 nucleotides agree with TRBD2. V lost 6 bases and J lost 2; bases outside the gene matches: 8. The germline CDR1 and CDR2 sequences are MNHNS and SASEGT. The CDR3 extends over 15 amino acids. The CDR3 here is CASRLTSGRTYEQYF. The CDR3 coding sequence is TGTGCCAGCAGATTGACTAGCGGACGCACCTACGAGCAGTACTTC.

This clonotype was observed a few times. A clone one base away is much larger, so this may be a read error. The chain employs TRBV7-9 and TRBJ2-3; D is unclear. The CDR3 sequence is 15 residues long. The germline V gene encodes CDR1 SEHNR and CDR2 FQNEAQ (reference sequence). V shed 1 base and J shed 5 bases, with 13 bases lying between them. DNA for the CDR3: TGTGCCAGCAGCTTAGAACTTATTAATCAAGATACGCAGTATTTT. The encoded protein is CASSLELINQDTQYF.

This clonotype was observed at least ten times. The chain employs TRBV28 and TRBJ2-4; tentative D call: TRBD2 (7 bases). Germline CDR1 MDHEN, CDR2 SYDVKM. The length of the CDR3 is 15 residues. V was clipped by 0 bases and J by 6 bases, with 12 bases between them. Written as DNA, the CDR3 is TGTGCCAGCAGTTTATGGGGGGGGCCGAGAAACATTCAGTACTTC. It encodes CASSLWGGPRNIQYF.

This clonotype was found many times. The chain recombines TRBV2 with TRBJ1-5; D unresolved. This CDR3 spans 13 amino acids. V was cut by 2 bases and J by 6 bases, with 8 bases left in between. Germline-derived CDR1 and CDR2 are SNHLY and FYNNEI. The CDR3 DNA is TGTGCCAGCAGTGAATATGAGGGTCAGCCCCAGCATTTT. Translation gives CASSEYEGQPQHF.

Comments on this clonotype: This clone may be a read error of a much larger clone one base away. The rearrangement uses TRBV7-2 and TRBJ2-1; TRBD1 might be the D (5 bases). The CDR3 is 18 amino acids. Germline CDR1 is SGHTA and CDR2 is FQGNSA. CDR3 nucleotides: TGTGCCAGCAGCTTGAAAGGGGCCGCGTTCCTCTCCCACAATGAGCAGTTCTTC. Translating gives CASSLKGAAFLSHNEQFF.

This clonotype was seen many times. The rearrangement joins TRBV5-4 to TRBJ1-2, with 12 bases lining up with TRBD1. The germline CDR1 and CDR2 sequences are SGHNT and YYREEE (reference sequence). This CDR3 has 16 residues. J lost 3 bases, V lost 3 bases, and 6 bases had no gene match. In DNA form, the CDR3 reads TGTGCCAGCAGCTGGGGACAGGGGGCACAGTACTATGGCTACACCTTC. Encoded protein: CASSWGQGAQYYGYTF.

In this sample, this clonotype turned up a few times. This chain uses TRBV7-6 with TRBJ2-1; the match to TRBD1 covers 9 bases. Germline V gene lookup returns CDR1 SGHVS and CDR2 FNYEAQ. This CDR3 has 16 residues. Unmatched junction bases numbered 6, after V lost 2 bases and J lost 4 bases. CDR3 region: CASSLHRDREYNEQFF. CDR3 in DNA: TGTGCCAGCAGCTTACACCGGGACAGGGAGTACAATGAGCAGTTCTTC.

This clonotype was observed many times. The rearrangement uses TRBV20-1 and TRBJ1-5; no firm D call. This CDR3 comprises 15 residues. The V end lost 0 bases, the J end lost 4 bases, and 13 bases lay between the germline ends. Germline CDR1 is DFQATT and CDR2 is SNEGSKA (reference sequence). The CDR3 bases are TGCAGTGCTAGAGATACCGGGCTACCTAATCAGCCCCAGCATTTT. Protein: CSARDTGLPNQPQHF.

The rearrangement links TRBV2 to TRBJ2-7; 13 bases align to TRBD2. The germline V gene encodes CDR1 SNHLY and CDR2 FYNNEI. CDR3 size: 14 residues. The V and J ends lost 6 bases and 3 bases, in that order; junction bases with no gene match: 2. The CDR3 nucleotides are TGTGCCAGCAGAGGGACTAGCGGGAACTACGAGCAGTACTTC. It translates to CASRGTSGNYEQYF. Together with reference TRBV2 and TRBJ2-7, the CDR3 gives the full variable domain: EPEVTQTPSHQVTQMGQEVILRCVPISNHLYFYWYRQILGQKVEFLVSFYNNEISEKSEIFDDQFSVERPDGSNFTLKIRSTKLEDSAMYFCASRGTSGNYEQYFGPGTRLTVT.

This clonotype has at least ten counts. The chain joins TRBV13 to TRBJ2-7; D is undetermined. Per the germline V gene, CDR1 is PRHDT and CDR2 is FYEKMQ (reference sequence). Trimming pared 5 bases from V and 4 bases from J, leaving 15 bases between. This CDR3 comprises 14 residues. CDR3 sequence reads: CASSPRTPPYEQYF. The CDR3 bases are TGTGCCAGCAGCCCCCGGACGCCTCCGTACGAGCAGTACTTC.

This clonotype was picked up many times. The chain combines TRBV6-1 with TRBJ2-3, with TRBD2 matching 14 bases. V lost 5 bases, J lost 2 bases, and 6 bases stayed unmatched. The CDR3 consists of 17 residues. Germline CDR1 MNHNS, CDR2 SASEGT. The DNA for the CDR3 is TGTGCCAGCAGTCTCAGACTAGCGGGAGGGCCCACAGATACGCAGTATTTT. Translated: CASSLRLAGGPTDTQYF.

The sample holds many counts of this clonotype. The CDR3 nucleotides are TGCAGTGCTAGAATGTGGCAGCCGAACACTGAAGCTTTCTTT. Protein: CSARMWQPNTEAFF. The V call is TRBV20-1, the J call TRBJ1-1; D gene uncertain. CDR3 length: 14 amino acids. Deletions cut 2 bases from V and 1 base from J, with 11 bases between. CDR1 is DFQATT and CDR2 is SNEGSKA in the germline V gene (reference sequence).

This clonotype came up many times. V and J are TRBV13 and TRBJ2-3; 8 bases map to TRBD1. The CDR3 totals 15 residues. The junction had 10 bases not matched to a gene; V was cut back by 5 bases and J by 6 bases. The V gene's germline CDR1 is PRHDT and CDR2 FYEKMQ (reference sequence). CDR3 in amino acids: CASSPGQARADTQYF. Here the CDR3 DNA reads TGTGCCAGCAGCCCGGGACAGGCGCGGGCTGATACGCAGTATTTT.

This clonotype was found many times. The CDR3 here is CASSSAATKSYNEQFF. DNA for the CDR3: TGTGCCAGCAGCTCGGCAGCGACTAAATCTTACAATGAGCAGTTCTTC. This chain uses TRBV7-3 with TRBJ2-1, with D possibly matching TRBD2 (5 bases). V was trimmed by 4 bases and J by 4 bases, leaving 17 bases between them. The CDR3 has 16 amino acids. Germline V gene data show CDR1 as SGHTA and CDR2 as FQGTGA.

The table lists this clonotype with many counts. J is TRBJ1-1 and V is TRBV7-9; TRBD1 matches 9 bases. The junction had 2 bases not matched to a gene; V was cut back by 5 bases and J by 4 bases. The CDR3 runs to 13 residues. Germline loops: CDR1 SEHNR, CDR2 FQNEAQ (reference sequence). The DNA of the CDR3 is TGTGCCAGCAGCCAGGGACAGGGCACTGAAGCTTTCTTT. Protein product: CASSQGQGTEAFF.